This paragraph covers one T cell receptor beta chain sequence. In germline, CDR1 is LGHNA, CDR2 YSLEER. The CDR3 totals 14 residues. The V gene lost 3 bases and the J gene lost 6 bases, with 12 bases spanning the gap. The sample comes from a study of blood T cells in healthy people across ages. Sample-barcoded 5' priming and a J-beta primer mix drove a second PCR of roughly 6 to 12 cycles. TCRdb passed the 5' RACE reads through MiXCR, listing each CDR3 protein once. Of over 1,500,000 distinct CDR3 sequences in the sample, approximately 40% were seen once. Input material: blood. The sequence was obtained from a human donor in good health. The chain links TRBV4-3 to TRBJ2-1; D is unclear. The CDR3 sequence: CASSQNLRVNEQFF. DNA for the CDR3: TGCGCCAGCAGCCAGAACCTCCGGGTCAATGAGCAGTTCTTC.